These 31 T cell receptor beta chains share one sample of origin, sequenced in a study of shared clonotypes between healthy human individuals. Some clones are missing from TCRdb's copy, which holds only in-frame ones; the method was immunoSEQ multiplex PCR. The repertoire has roughly 1,500,000 clones, approximately 98% of them found once; the top ten carry about 0.42%. Specimen: naive CD4+ T cells sorted from blood. As to subset: CD45RA+ positively selected. Receptor source: a man aged 25-45 years in good health.

On this clone: Other nucleotide sequences in the sample specify the same CDR3. This chain connects TRBV28 to TRBJ2-7; TRBD1 matches 9 bases. The germline CDR1 and CDR2 sequences are MDHEN and SYDVKM. This CDR3 contains 14 residues. Trimming removed 6 bases from V and 2 bases from J; junction bases left unmatched: 5. The CDR3 sequence is CASSSGQGPYEQYF. CDR3 sequence (DNA): TGTGCCAGCAGCTCGGGACAGGGTCCCTACGAGCAGTACTTC. The full variable domain, with the rest looked up from reference TRBV28 and TRBJ2-7, is DVKVTQSSRYLVKRTGEKVFLECVQDMDHENMFWYRQDPGLGLRLIYFSYDVKMKEKGDIPEGYSVSREKKERFSLILESASTNQTSMYLCASSSGQGPYEQYFGPGTRLTVT.

V is TRBV5-6 and J is TRBJ1-2, with D possibly matching TRBD1 (6 bases). Germline V gene lookup returns CDR1 SGHDT and CDR2 YYEEEE. The CDR3 runs 14 residues. The V end was cut by 1 base, the J end by 2 bases, with 9 bases between. The CDR3 DNA reads as TGTGCCAGCAGCTTGCTTGACAGGAACTATGGCTACACCTTC. Amino acids: CASSLLDRNYGYTF.

The V and J genes are TRBV7-2 and TRBJ2-7; TRBD2 agrees at 8 bases. Losses at the gene ends were 4 bases for V and 2 bases for J; bases not matched to a gene: 4. The CDR3 contains 14 residues. From germline, CDR1 is SGHTA and CDR2 FQGNSA. The CDR3 nucleotides are TGTGCCAGCAGCTCGATAGCGGGAACCTACGAGCAGTACTTC. Amino acid sequence: CASSSIAGTYEQYF.

This chain's CDR3 is CASSPRTANTEAFF. In DNA, the CDR3 is TGTGCCAGCAGCCCACGGACAGCGAACACTGAAGCTTTCTTT. This chain joins TRBV13 and TRBJ1-1, with D maybe TRBD1 (6 bases). Germline values: CDR1 PRHDT, CDR2 FYEKMQ (reference sequence). With 5 bases removed from V and 1 base from J, the gap between germline ends came to 11 bases. The CDR3 runs to 14 residues.

The rearrangement uses TRBV18 and TRBJ2-2; TRBD1 is a possible D gene (6 bases). V dropped 0 bases and J dropped 7 bases, with 15 bases sitting between them. CDR3 size: 16 residues. CDR1 and CDR2 from the germline V gene are KGHSH and LQKENI. CDR3 amino acids: CASSPPSGTTHGELFF. Here the CDR3 DNA reads TGTGCCAGCTCACCACCATCCGGGACAACCCACGGGGAGCTGTTTTTT.

This chain's CDR3 is CASSLGARGTDTQYF. DNA of the CDR3: TGTGCCAGCAGCTTAGGGGCTAGGGGGACAGATACGCAGTATTTT. The chain combines TRBV7-2 with TRBJ2-3; D perhaps matches TRBD1 (6 bases). In germline, CDR1 is SGHTA, CDR2 FQGNSA. The CDR3 is 15 residues long. Trimming removed 1 base from V and 3 bases from J, with 11 bases in between.

This chain links TRBV30 with TRBJ2-7; a possible D gene is TRBD2 (5 bases). The CDR3 runs 14 residues. The germline V gene has CDR1 GTSNPN and CDR2 SVGIG (reference sequence). V gave up 3 bases and J gave up 0 bases, with 12 bases separating them. The CDR3 DNA reads TGTGCCTGGAGCGCACTAGTTTTCTCCTACGAGCAGTACTTC. Translation: CAWSALVFSYEQYF.

This rearrangement joins TRBV18 to TRBJ2-5; D is unresolved. V lost 2 bases to trimming and J lost 4 bases, with 11 bases between them. Germline V gives CDR1 KGHSH, CDR2 LQKENI. The CDR3 consists of 14 residues. CDR3 DNA: TGTGCCAGCTCACCAGTGAAGGTGGGAGAGACCCAGTACTTC. Protein: CASSPVKVGETQYF.

The rearrangement joins TRBV6-1 to TRBJ2-7; 7 bases align to TRBD1. CDR3 length equals 14 residues. Germline V gives CDR1 MNHNS, CDR2 SASEGT. Losses at the gene ends were 2 bases for V and 1 base for J; bases not matched to a gene: 2. The CDR3 nucleotides read TGTGCCAGCAGTGAAATGGGACAGTCCTACGAGCAGTACTTC. Translation gives CASSEMGQSYEQYF.

This clone was observed once. The chain links TRBV5-1 to TRBJ2-3; D call uncertain. Looked up from germline, CDR1 is SGHRS and CDR2 is YFSETQ. This CDR3 contains 13 residues. The ends were cut back, 0 bases at V and 2 bases at J, with 4 bases in the middle. The CDR3 coding sequence is TGCGCCAGCAGCTTGGTGGACACAGATACGCAGTATTTT. This encodes CASSLVDTDTQYF.

This rearrangement joins TRBV10-3 to TRBJ2-2; 16 nucleotides line up with TRBD2. The CDR3 is 20 residues long. V shed 4 bases and J 5 bases; nucleotides not matched to a gene: 13. The germline V gene encodes CDR1 ENHRY and CDR2 SYGVKD. DNA of the CDR3: TGTGCCATCAGTGCGCGAGACGGGACTAGCGGGAGGGCCGGTACCGGGGAGCTGTTTTTT. The encoded protein is CAISARDGTSGRAGTGELFF.

Comment on this clone: Other DNA sequences in the same sample also yield this CDR3. The V call is TRBV7-2, the J call TRBJ2-1; D is perhaps TRBD2 (5 bases). The CDR3 has 15 amino acids. The V and J ends lost 0 bases and 3 bases respectively, with 9 bases between them. Germline CDR1 SGHTA, CDR2 FQGNSA. The CDR3 is CASSLAGVSYNEQFF. The DNA of the CDR3 is TGTGCCAGCAGCTTAGCGGGAGTGAGCTACAATGAGCAGTTCTTC.

The chain has TRBV5-5 and TRBJ2-7, with a possible D match to TRBD1 (5 bases). Germline lookup yields CDR1 SGHKS and CDR2 YYEKEE (reference sequence). The CDR3 has 14 residues. V lost 0 bases to trimming and J lost 2 bases, with 9 bases between them. CDR3 bases: TGTGCCAGCAGCTTGGTGCGGACACCCTACGAGCAGTACTTC. Its protein product is CASSLVRTPYEQYF. The full variable domain, its missing parts supplied by reference TRBV5-5 and TRBJ2-7, is DAGVTQSPTHLIKTRGQQVTLRCSPISGHKSVSWYQQVLGQGPQFIFQYYEKEERGRGNFPDRFSARQFPNYSSELNVNALLLGDSALYLCASSLVRTPYEQYFGPGTRLTVT.

This chain links TRBV11-2 with TRBJ2-1; 8 nucleotides line up with TRBD2. Germline CDR1 reads SGHAT; CDR2 reads FQNNGV. The CDR3 consists of 15 residues. V was clipped by 5 bases and J by 7 bases; unmatched bases: 10. CDR3 residues: CASSPIAGPLNEQFF. CDR3 DNA: TGTGCCAGCAGCCCGATAGCGGGACCCTTGAATGAGCAGTTCTTC.

The V call is TRBV2, the J call TRBJ1-5, with a tentative D call TRBD1 (5 bases). Germline CDR1 is SNHLY and CDR2 is FYNNEI. The length of the CDR3 is 15 residues. The V and J ends lost 3 bases and 0 bases respectively, with 9 bases between them. The CDR3 here is CASSETVYSNQPQHF. CDR3 bases: TGTGCCAGCAGTGAGACAGTGTATAGCAATCAGCCCCAGCATTTT.

The chain uses TRBV19 and TRBJ2-1, with TRBD2 matching over 14 bases. Germline V CDR1 and CDR2: LNHDA, SQIVND (reference sequence). The CDR3 is made up of 15 amino acids. The ends lost 1 base at V and 8 bases at J; junction bases unmatched: 1. The CDR3 protein is CASSIGLAGGDEQFF. Written as DNA, the CDR3 is TGTGCCAGTAGTATAGGACTAGCGGGAGGGGATGAGCAGTTCTTC.

The genes are TRBV9 and TRBJ2-1, with 10 bases fitting TRBD2. Looked up from germline, CDR1 is SGDLS and CDR2 is YYNGEE. CDR3 length equals 16 residues. With V trimmed by 0 bases and J by 7 bases, 7 bases remained unmatched. The CDR3 DNA sequence: TGTGCCAGCAGCGTAGCTCCGGGACTAGCGTATAATGAGCAGTTCTTC. Its translation: CASSVAPGLAYNEQFF.

This chain links TRBV28 with TRBJ1-2; TRBD1 matches at 8 bases. Trimming took 5 bases from V and 6 from J; bases not matched to a gene: 14. The V gene's germline CDR1 is MDHEN and CDR2 SYDVKM. The CDR3 is 16 amino acids. In nucleotides, the CDR3 is TGTGCCAGCAGTCAGAAAACCGGGACAGGCAGGGATGGCTACACCTTC. It codes for CASSQKTGTGRDGYTF.

The J gene is TRBJ2-5, the V gene TRBV5-1; 14 bases are a match to TRBD2. The germline V gene encodes CDR1 SGHRS and CDR2 YFSETQ. V gave up 4 bases and J gave up 7 bases; unmatched junction bases: 9. CDR3 length: 16 amino acids. CDR3 coding DNA: TGCGCCAGCAGCGCGGGACTAGCGGGAGCCGAGGGGACCCAGTACTTC. This gives the protein CASSAGLAGAEGTQYF.

The chain has TRBV28 and TRBJ1-5; D not resolved. Looked up from germline, CDR1 is MDHEN and CDR2 is SYDVKM. V was cut by 4 bases and J by 6 bases, with 7 bases left in between. This CDR3 is built from 12 residues. CDR3 in amino acids: CASSSLIQPQHF. The CDR3 DNA reads as TGTGCCAGCAGTTCCCTGATTCAGCCCCAGCATTTT.

The DNA of the CDR3 is TGTGCCTGGACCGAGGGGGTTTATAGCAATCAGCCCCAGCATTTT. It specifies CAWTEGVYSNQPQHF. The chain links TRBV30 to TRBJ1-5; tentative D call: TRBD1 (6 bases). Trimming took off 4 bases at V and 0 bases at J, with 13 bases between the two ends. In germline, CDR1 is GTSNPN, CDR2 SVGIG (reference sequence). The CDR3 is 15 amino acids.

The count of this clone is one. The gene calls are TRBV6-6 and TRBJ2-1; D is unclear. The V and J ends lost 7 bases and 4 bases respectively, with 14 bases between them. Germline V gene lookup returns CDR1 MNHNY and CDR2 SVGAGI (reference sequence). The CDR3 totals 14 residues. CDR3 sequence: CASIWNQIYNEQFF. DNA of the CDR3: TGTGCCAGCATTTGGAACCAGATATACAATGAGCAGTTCTTC.

This chain connects TRBV27 to TRBJ2-7; D is possibly TRBD2 (7 bases). Germline V lookup: CDR1 MNHEY, CDR2 SMNVEV (reference sequence). V lost 7 bases to trimming and J lost 0 bases, with 19 bases between them. This CDR3 comprises 16 residues. For the CDR3, the DNA is TGTGCCAGCACCAGAACACGGGGGGCCCTCTCCTACGAGCAGTACTTC. The encoded protein is CASTRTRGALSYEQYF.

The chain joins TRBV2 to TRBJ2-3, with D possibly TRBD1 on 5 matching bases. Germline CDR1 reads SNHLY; CDR2 reads FYNNEI. Trimming removed 2 bases at V and 14 bases at J, with 11 bases between. This CDR3 contains 11 residues. The CDR3 DNA reads TGTGCCAGCAGTGAACGGCAGGGAACGTATTTT. It specifies CASSERQGTYF.

This rearrangement joins TRBV5-1 to TRBJ2-1, with 7 bases that match TRBD2. V lost 1 base, J lost 5 bases, and 3 bases stayed unmatched. CDR1 is SGHRS, CDR2 YFSETQ, per germline. This CDR3 comprises 14 residues. The CDR3 DNA sequence: TGCGCCAGCAGCTTGACGGGAGGAAACAATGAGCAGTTCTTC. Its translation: CASSLTGGNNEQFF.

The V call is TRBV6-5, the J call TRBJ1-1, with no clear D. This CDR3 is 14 amino acids long. Trimming stripped 6 bases from V and 4 bases from J, with 15 bases between. Germline V gene data show CDR1 as MNHEY and CDR2 as SVGAGI. The CDR3 DNA reads as TGTGCCAGCAGCTTAAGCCCGGGCTCCACTGAAGCTTTCTTT. Translation gives CASSLSPGSTEAFF.

This chain connects TRBV5-1 to TRBJ2-3; the D gene is possibly TRBD1 (6 bases). V lost 2 bases to trimming and J lost 6 bases, with 13 bases between them. The germline V gene has CDR1 SGHRS and CDR2 YFSETQ. The CDR3 runs 14 residues. For the CDR3, the DNA is TGCGCCAGCAGCTTAGACAATGGGGGCGATACGCAGTATTTT. It specifies CASSLDNGGDTQYF.

The chain is built from TRBV28 and TRBJ1-1, with 10 bases that match TRBD1. V trimming: 8 bases; J trimming: 2 bases; junction bases outside the gene matches: 5. Germline CDR1 and CDR2: MDHEN and SYDVKM. CDR3 size: 14 residues. The DNA of the CDR3 is TGTGCCAGCGCCGGGACAGGGGTAAACACTGAAGCTTTCTTT. It yields the protein CASAGTGVNTEAFF.

The gene calls are TRBV6-5 and TRBJ2-1, with D perhaps assigned TRBD1 or TRBD2 (5 bases each). The CDR3 runs to 13 residues. Germline V lookup: CDR1 MNHEY, CDR2 SVGAGI. The V gene lost 0 bases and the J gene lost 10 bases, with 10 bases spanning the gap. Here the CDR3 DNA reads TGTGCCAGCAGTTACTCAACCGGGACCGAGCAGTTCTTC. Its protein is CASSYSTGTEQFF.

The chain is built from TRBV6-4 and TRBJ2-5; 11 bases are shared with TRBD1. J lost 5 bases, V lost 0 bases, and 8 bases had no gene match. The CDR3 runs to 17 residues. In germline, CDR1 is MRHNA, CDR2 SNTAGT. In nucleotides, the CDR3 is TGTGCCAGCAGTGACTCTTCTGGACAGGGGGCTGTGGAGACCCAGTACTTC. Translation gives CASSDSSGQGAVETQYF.

The count of this clone is one. The chain couples TRBV5-5 to TRBJ2-4; unclear D gene. Per the germline V gene, CDR1 is SGHKS and CDR2 is YYEKEE (reference sequence). Trimming removed 4 bases at V and 7 bases at J, with 15 bases between. CDR3 length: 14 residues. CDR3 amino acids: CASSKRELENIQYF. The DNA for the CDR3 is TGTGCCAGCAGCAAGAGAGAGTTGGAGAACATTCAGTACTTC.